This T cell receptor (beta chain) was documented in a study of blood T cell repertoires in COVID-19. Sequencing was performed with immunoSEQ multiplex PCR; in TCRdb, only in-frame clones are kept and a portion is missing. The sample has nearly 200,000 clones, just under 85% seen once. Per germline, CDR1 SEHNR and CDR2 FQNEAQ (reference sequence). Trimming removed 1 base from V and 6 bases from J, with 10 bases in between. The CDR3 length is 13 residues. The chain uses TRBV7-9 and TRBJ2-7, with D possibly matching TRBD1 (6 bases). The receptor was derived from a woman aged 70-85 years with active or convalescent COVID-19. Specimen: peripheral blood. In nucleotides, the CDR3 is TGTGCCAGCAGCTTAGGGACAGTCGGCGAGCAGTACTTC. It specifies CASSLGTVGEQYF.